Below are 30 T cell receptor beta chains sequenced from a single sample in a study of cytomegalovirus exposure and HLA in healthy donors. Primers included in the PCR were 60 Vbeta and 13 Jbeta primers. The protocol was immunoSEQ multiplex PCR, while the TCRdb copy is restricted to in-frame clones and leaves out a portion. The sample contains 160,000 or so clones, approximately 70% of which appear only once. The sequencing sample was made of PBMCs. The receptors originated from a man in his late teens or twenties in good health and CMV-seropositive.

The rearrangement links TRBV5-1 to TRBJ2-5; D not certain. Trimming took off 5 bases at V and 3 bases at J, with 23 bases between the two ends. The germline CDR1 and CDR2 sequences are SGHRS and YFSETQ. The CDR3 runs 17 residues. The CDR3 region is CASSRVEERFGEETQYF. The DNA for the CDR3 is TGCGCCAGCAGTCGAGTGGAAGAGAGGTTTGGTGAAGAGACCCAGTACTTC. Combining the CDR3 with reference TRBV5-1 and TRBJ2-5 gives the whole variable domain KAGVTQTPRYLIKTRGQQVTLSCSPISGHRSVSWYQQTPGQGLQFLFEYFSETQRNKGNFPGRFSGRQFSNSRSEMNVSTLELGDSALYLCASSRVEERFGEETQYFGPGTRLLVL.

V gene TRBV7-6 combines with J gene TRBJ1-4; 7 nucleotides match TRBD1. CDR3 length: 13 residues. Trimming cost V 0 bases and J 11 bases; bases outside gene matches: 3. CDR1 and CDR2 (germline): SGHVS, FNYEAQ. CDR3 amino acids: CASSLADRSKLFF. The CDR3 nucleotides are TGTGCCAGCAGCTTAGCGGACAGGTCGAAACTGTTTTTT.

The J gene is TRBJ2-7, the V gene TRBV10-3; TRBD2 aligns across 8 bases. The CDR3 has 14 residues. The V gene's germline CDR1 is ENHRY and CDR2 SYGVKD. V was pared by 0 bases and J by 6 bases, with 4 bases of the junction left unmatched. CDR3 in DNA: TGTGCCATCAGTGAGTCGGGACTAGAAGGCGAGCAGTACGTC. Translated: CAISESGLEGEQYV.

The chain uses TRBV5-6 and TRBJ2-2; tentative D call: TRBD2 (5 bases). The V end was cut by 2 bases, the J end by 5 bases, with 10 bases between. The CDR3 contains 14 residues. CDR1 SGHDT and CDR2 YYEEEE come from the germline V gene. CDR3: CASSFISGTGELFF. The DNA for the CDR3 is TGTGCCAGCAGCTTTATTTCGGGGACCGGGGAGCTGTTTTTT.

The CDR3 is CATPNSSYYEQYV. The CDR3 DNA reads TGTGCCACCCCTAACTCGTCCTACTACGAGCAGTACGTC. This chain connects TRBV6-6 to TRBJ2-7, with D uncertain. This CDR3 spans 13 amino acids. Per the germline V gene, CDR1 is MNHNY and CDR2 is SVGAGI (reference sequence). The V gene lost 10 bases and the J gene lost 3 bases, with 16 bases spanning the gap.

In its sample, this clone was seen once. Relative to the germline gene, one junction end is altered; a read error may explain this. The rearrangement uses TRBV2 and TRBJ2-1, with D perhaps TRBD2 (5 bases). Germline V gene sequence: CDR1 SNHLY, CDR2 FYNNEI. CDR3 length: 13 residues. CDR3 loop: CASSEASVLEAIF. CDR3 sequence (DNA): TGTGCCAGCAGTGAAGCCTCCGTACTAGAGGCGATCTTC.

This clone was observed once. The CDR3 DNA reads TGCGCCAGCAGCTTGCGCCTAGCGGAGGTTGAGCAGTTCTTC. This codes for CASSLRLAEVEQFF. V gene TRBV5-1 combines with J gene TRBJ2-1; TRBD2 matches at 7 bases. From germline, CDR1 is SGHRS and CDR2 YFSETQ. This CDR3 has 14 amino acids. With V trimmed by 1 base and J by 9 bases, 7 bases remained unmatched.

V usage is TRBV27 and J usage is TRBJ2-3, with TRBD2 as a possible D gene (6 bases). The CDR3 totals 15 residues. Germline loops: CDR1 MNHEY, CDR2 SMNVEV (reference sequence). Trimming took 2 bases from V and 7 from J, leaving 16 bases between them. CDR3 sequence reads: CASSLGPGGLNTQYF. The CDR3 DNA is TGTGCCAGCAGTTTAGGCCCCGGAGGGTTGAATACGCAGTATTTT.

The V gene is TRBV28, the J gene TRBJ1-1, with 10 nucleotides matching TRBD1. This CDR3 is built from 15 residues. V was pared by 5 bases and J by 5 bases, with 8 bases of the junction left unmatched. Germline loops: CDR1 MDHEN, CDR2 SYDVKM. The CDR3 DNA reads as TGTGCCAGCAGTCCTCCGGGACAGGGGAGGACTGAAGCTTTCTTT. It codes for CASSPPGQGRTEAFF.

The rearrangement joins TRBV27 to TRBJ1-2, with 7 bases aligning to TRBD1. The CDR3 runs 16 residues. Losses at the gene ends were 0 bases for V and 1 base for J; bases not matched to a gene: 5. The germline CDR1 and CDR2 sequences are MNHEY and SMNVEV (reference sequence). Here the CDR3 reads CASSLSFRGINYGYTF. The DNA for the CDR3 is TGTGCCAGCAGTTTATCCTTCAGGGGGATTAACTATGGCTACACCTTC.

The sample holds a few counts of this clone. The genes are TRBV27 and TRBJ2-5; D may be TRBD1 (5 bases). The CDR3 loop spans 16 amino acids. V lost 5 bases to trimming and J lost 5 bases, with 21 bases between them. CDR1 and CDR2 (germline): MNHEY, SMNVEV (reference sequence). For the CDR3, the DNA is TGTGCCAGCAGTCCCGTCACAGGTCTTCAGAGGGAGACCCAGTACTTC. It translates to CASSPVTGLQRETQYF.

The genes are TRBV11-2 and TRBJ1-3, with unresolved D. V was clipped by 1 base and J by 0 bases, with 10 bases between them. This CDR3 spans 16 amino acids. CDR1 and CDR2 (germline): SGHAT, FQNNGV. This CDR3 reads CASSLVEGSSGNTIYF. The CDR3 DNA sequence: TGTGCCAGCAGCTTAGTTGAGGGAAGCTCTGGAAACACCATATATTTT.

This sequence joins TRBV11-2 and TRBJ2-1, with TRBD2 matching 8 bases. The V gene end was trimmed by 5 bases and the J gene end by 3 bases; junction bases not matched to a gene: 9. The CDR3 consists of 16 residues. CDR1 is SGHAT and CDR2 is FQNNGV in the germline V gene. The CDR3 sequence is CASSPLGSGGYNEQFF. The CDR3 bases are TGTGCCAGCAGCCCACTAGGGAGCGGGGGCTACAATGAGCAGTTCTTC.

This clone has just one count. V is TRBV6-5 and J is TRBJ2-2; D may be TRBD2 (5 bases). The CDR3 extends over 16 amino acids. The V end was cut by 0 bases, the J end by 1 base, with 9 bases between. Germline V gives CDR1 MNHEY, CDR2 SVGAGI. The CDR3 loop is CASSYSRAGNTGELFF. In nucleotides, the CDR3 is TGTGCCAGCAGTTACTCGAGGGCGGGGAACACCGGGGAGCTGTTTTTT.

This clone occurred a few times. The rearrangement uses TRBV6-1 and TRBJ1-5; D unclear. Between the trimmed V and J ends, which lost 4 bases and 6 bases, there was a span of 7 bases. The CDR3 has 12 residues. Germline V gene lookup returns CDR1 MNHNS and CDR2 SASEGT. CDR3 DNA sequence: TGTGCCAGCAGTGCCCTAGGTCAGCCCCAGCATTTT. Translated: CASSALGQPQHF.

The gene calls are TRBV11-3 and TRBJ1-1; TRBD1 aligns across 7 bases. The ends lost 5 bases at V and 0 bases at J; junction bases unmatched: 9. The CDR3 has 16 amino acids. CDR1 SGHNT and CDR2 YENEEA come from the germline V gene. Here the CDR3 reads CASSPEDREMNTEAFF. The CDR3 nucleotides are TGTGCCAGCAGCCCCGAAGACAGGGAAATGAACACTGAAGCTTTCTTT.

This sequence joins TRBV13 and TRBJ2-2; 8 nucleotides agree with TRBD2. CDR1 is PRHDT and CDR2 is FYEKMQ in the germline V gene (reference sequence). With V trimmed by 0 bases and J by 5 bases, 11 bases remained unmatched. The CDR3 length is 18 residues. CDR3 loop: CASSLGFGLAGVTGELFF. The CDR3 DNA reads TGTGCCAGCAGCTTAGGCTTCGGGCTAGCGGGTGTAACCGGGGAGCTGTTTTTT.

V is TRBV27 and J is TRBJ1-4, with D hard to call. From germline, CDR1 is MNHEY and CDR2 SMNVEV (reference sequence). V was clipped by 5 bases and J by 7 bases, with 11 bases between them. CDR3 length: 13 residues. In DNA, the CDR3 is TGTGCCAGCAGTCAACGACGCGGTGAAAAACTGTTTTTT. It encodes CASSQRRGEKLFF.

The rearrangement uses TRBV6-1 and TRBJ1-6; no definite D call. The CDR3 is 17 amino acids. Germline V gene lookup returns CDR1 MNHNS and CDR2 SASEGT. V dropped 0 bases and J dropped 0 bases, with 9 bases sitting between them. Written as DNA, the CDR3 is TGTGCCAGCAGTGAAGCGCCCGAGAGCTCCTATAATTCACCCCTCCACTTT. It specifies CASSEAPESSYNSPLHF.

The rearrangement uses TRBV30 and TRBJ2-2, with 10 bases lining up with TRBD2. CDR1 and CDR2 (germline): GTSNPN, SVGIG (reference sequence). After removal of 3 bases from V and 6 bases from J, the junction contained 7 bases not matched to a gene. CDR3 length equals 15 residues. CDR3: CAWRVGLAGAGELFF. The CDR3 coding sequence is TGTGCCTGGAGAGTAGGTCTAGCGGGAGCCGGGGAGCTGTTTTTT.

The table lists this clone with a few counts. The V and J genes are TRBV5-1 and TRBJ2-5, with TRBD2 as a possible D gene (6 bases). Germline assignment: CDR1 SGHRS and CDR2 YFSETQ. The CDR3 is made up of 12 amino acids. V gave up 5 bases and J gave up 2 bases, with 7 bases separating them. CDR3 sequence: CASRGGQETQYF. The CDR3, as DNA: TGCGCCAGCAGGGGAGGTCAAGAGACCCAGTACTTC.

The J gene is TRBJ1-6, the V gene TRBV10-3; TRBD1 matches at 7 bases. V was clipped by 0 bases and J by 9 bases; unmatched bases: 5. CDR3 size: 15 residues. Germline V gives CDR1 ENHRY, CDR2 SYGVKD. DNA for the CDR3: TGTGCCATCAGTGAGTCAACAGGGGAGGCTTCACCCCTCCACTTT. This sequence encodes CAISESTGEASPLHF.

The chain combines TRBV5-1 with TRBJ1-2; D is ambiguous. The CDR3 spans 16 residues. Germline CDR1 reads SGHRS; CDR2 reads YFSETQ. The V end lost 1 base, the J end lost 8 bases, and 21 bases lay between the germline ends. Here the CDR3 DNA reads TGCGCCAGCAGCTTGTCTATCGACTCCCGTTTTGGAGGCTACACCTTC. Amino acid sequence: CASSLSIDSRFGGYTF.

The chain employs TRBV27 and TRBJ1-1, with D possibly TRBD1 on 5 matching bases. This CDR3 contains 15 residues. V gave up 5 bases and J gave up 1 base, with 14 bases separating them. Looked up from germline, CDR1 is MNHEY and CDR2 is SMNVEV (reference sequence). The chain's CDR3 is CASSPSGGGNTEAFF. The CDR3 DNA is TGTGCCAGCAGTCCCTCCGGGGGAGGGAACACTGAAGCTTTCTTT.

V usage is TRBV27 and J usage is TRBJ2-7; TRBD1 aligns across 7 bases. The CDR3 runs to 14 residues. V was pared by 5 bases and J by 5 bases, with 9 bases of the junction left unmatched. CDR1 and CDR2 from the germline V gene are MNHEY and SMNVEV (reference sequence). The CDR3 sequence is CASSPRTGFHEQYV. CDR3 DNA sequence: TGTGCCAGCAGTCCCCGGACAGGCTTCCACGAGCAGTACGTC.

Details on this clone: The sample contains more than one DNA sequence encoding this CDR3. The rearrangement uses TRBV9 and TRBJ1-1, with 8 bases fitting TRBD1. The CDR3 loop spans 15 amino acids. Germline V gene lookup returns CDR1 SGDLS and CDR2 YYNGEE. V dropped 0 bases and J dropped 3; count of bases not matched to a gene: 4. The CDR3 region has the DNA TGTGCCAGCAGCGTAGCTCTGACAGGGGACACTGAAGCTTTCTTT. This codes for CASSVALTGDTEAFF.

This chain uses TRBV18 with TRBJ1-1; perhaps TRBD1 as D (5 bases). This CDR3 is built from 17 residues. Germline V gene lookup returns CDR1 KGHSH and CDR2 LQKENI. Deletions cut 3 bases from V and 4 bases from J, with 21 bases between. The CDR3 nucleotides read TGTGCCAGCTCACCTTCCGTTGCGGGGGGGTCTGGCACTGAAGCTTTCTTT. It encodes CASSPSVAGGSGTEAFF.

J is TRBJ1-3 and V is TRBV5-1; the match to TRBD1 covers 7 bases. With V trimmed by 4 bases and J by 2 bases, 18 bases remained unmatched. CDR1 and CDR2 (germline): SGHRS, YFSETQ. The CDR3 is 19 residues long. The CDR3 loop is CASSEVRQGSERAGNTIYF. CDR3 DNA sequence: TGCGCCAGCAGCGAGGTACGACAGGGATCTGAGAGGGCTGGAAACACCATATATTTT.

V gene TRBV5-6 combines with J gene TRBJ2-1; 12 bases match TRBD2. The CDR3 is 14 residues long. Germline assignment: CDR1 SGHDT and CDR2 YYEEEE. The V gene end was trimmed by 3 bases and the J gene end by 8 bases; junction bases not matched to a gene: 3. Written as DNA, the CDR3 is TGTGCCAGCAGCTGGACTAGCGGGATGCATGAGCAGTTCTTC. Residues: CASSWTSGMHEQFF.

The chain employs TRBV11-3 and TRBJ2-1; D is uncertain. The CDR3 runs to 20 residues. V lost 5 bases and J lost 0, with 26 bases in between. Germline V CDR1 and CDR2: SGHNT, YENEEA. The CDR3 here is CASSLLGSPAKLSSYNEQFF. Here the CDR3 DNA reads TGTGCCAGCAGCCTACTCGGATCCCCAGCGAAACTGAGCTCCTACAATGAGCAGTTCTTC.